Presented here are 9 T cell receptor beta chains from one specimen sequenced in a study of Graves' ophthalmopathy and Graves' hyperthyroidism. The authors amplified TCR beta CDR3 regions, and they did so from RNA transcripts for repertoire sequencing. In the first round, RT-PCR was carried out with HTBI primers, and a multiplex PCR formed the second round. Each CDR3 protein gets one entry after TCRdb re-called the multiplex PCR reads with MiXCR. The table includes about 48,000 distinct CDR3 sequences, roughly 52% detected once. The sequencing sample was made of peripheral blood. The receptors originated from an adult man with Graves' ophthalmopathy.

The chain is built from TRBV2 and TRBJ2-1; TRBD2 is a possible D gene (6 bases). V lost 1 base to trimming and J lost 1 base, with 8 bases between them. The length of the CDR3 is 15 residues. Germline V gene lookup returns CDR1 SNHLY and CDR2 FYNNEI. The CDR3 coding sequence is TGTGCCAGCAGTGAAGTACTAGCATCCTACAATGAGCAGTTCTTC. It specifies CASSEVLASYNEQFF.

This clonotype was counted at least ten times. This chain joins TRBV5-6 and TRBJ1-6; maybe TRBD1 (6 bases). The CDR3 has 15 residues. CDR1 and CDR2 (germline): SGHDT, YYEEEE. With 2 bases removed from V and 7 bases from J, the gap between germline ends came to 13 bases. This CDR3 is CASSFRGSGNSPLHF. The CDR3 DNA sequence: TGTGCCAGCAGCTTCAGGGGTTCGGGGAATTCACCCCTCCACTTT.

This clonotype was recorded at least ten times. The chain links TRBV20-1 to TRBJ2-7; 8 bases line up with TRBD2. The length of the CDR3 is 16 residues. The V gene end was trimmed by 4 bases and the J gene end by 7 bases; junction bases not matched to a gene: 18. Germline CDR1 is DFQATT and CDR2 is SNEGSKA (reference sequence). The CDR3 protein is CSATTFLRGGVLEQYF. DNA for the CDR3: TGCAGTGCTACCACGTTCCTCCGGGGGGGGGTCTTGGAGCAGTACTTC.

V and J are TRBV20-1 and TRBJ1-4; a possible D gene is TRBD1 (5 bases). The CDR3 is 13 amino acids. Germline V gene sequence: CDR1 DFQATT, CDR2 SNEGSKA (reference sequence). The chain's CDR3 is CVSPGTRSEKLFF. For the CDR3, the DNA is TGCGTGAGCCCCGGGACTCGATCTGAAAAACTGTTTTTT.

The table lists this clonotype with many counts. The chain recombines TRBV6-1 with TRBJ1-5, with D possibly TRBD1 on 5 matching bases. Trimming shortened V by 4 bases and J by 5 bases, and 15 bases separated the two germline ends. Germline V gene data show CDR1 as MNHNS and CDR2 as SASEGT. This CDR3 is 15 amino acids long. Here the CDR3 reads CASSGGTGNYQPQHF. The CDR3 DNA sequence: TGTGCCAGCAGTGGCGGGACGGGGAACTATCAGCCCCAGCATTTT.

This clonotype was observed many times. The chain joins TRBV28 to TRBJ2-7; D remains unclear. Germline CDR1 reads MDHEN; CDR2 reads SYDVKM. This CDR3 is built from 15 residues. Trimming left V 6 bases short and J 1 base short, with 16 bases between. The CDR3 DNA reads TGTGCCAGCAGGTTTGGCGGAGAAGGGTCCTACGAGCAGTACTTC. This translates into CASRFGGEGSYEQYF. The full variable domain, completed using reference TRBV28 and TRBJ2-7, is DVKVTQSSRYLVKRTGEKVFLECVQDMDHENMFWYRQDPGLGLRLIYFSYDVKMKEKGDIPEGYSVSREKKERFSLILESASTNQTSMYLCASRFGGEGSYEQYFGPGTRLTVT.

This chain links TRBV25-1 with TRBJ1-2; D gene ambiguous. The germline V and J ends were trimmed by 2 bases and 2 bases, with 9 bases remaining between them. Germline V gene data show CDR1 as MGHDK and CDR2 as SYGVNS. The CDR3 has 14 residues. The CDR3 region is CASSEAAGNYGYTF. Written as DNA, the CDR3 is TGTGCCAGCAGTGAAGCTGCCGGAAACTATGGCTACACCTTC.

This clonotype occurred a few times. V usage is TRBV7-2 and J usage is TRBJ2-3, with 7 bases matching TRBD2. J gave up 6 bases and V 3 bases, and 6 bases lay outside the gene matches. Germline V gene sequence: CDR1 SGHTA, CDR2 FQGNSA. There are 14 residues in the CDR3. The CDR3 protein is CASSFRDYEDTQYF. CDR3 nucleotide sequence: TGTGCCAGCAGCTTCCGGGACTATGAGGATACGCAGTATTTT.

In its sample, this clonotype was seen a few times. This clone may be a read error of a much larger clone one base away. The J gene is TRBJ2-1, the V gene TRBV12-3 or TRBV12-4; perhaps TRBD2 as D (6 bases). The germline V and J ends were trimmed by 5 bases and 0 bases, with 14 bases remaining between them. This CDR3 region has 16 residues. CDR3 region: CASSGASANSYNEQFF. CDR3 in DNA: TGTGCCAGCAGTGGGGCTAGCGCTAACTCCTACAATGAGCAGTTCTTC.